A selection of T cell receptor beta chains follows, all from one sample in a study of PD-L1 blockade in urothelial cancer. Clones were sequenced by immunoSEQ multiplex PCR, and TCRdb holds only the in-frame ones, with some missing. The data hold about 40,000 clones, with 82% observed a single time. The sample here was PBMCs, taken around atezolizumab (anti-PD-L1) treatment. The receptor source for this set is a man aged 55-75 years with urothelial cancer. Each CDR3 is given with its conserved first and last residue. A D gene is named only where the DNA matches it firmly. For some rows the clone size is stated as once, few or many, or as a class when expanded; others skip it.

D gene,V gene,J gene,clone size,CDR3 DNA,CDR3 protein
.,TRBV4-1,TRBJ1-6,once,TGCGCCAGCAGCTTGAAATCCGGGGAGGATAATTCACCCCTCCACTTT,CASSLKSGEDNSPLHF
.,TRBV7-2,TRBJ2-7,.,TGTGCCAGCAGCTCCCGACAGGTGCCCTCCTACGAGCAGTACTTC,CASSSRQVPSYEQYF
.,TRBV18,TRBJ1-5,few,TGTGCCAGCTCACCAAGTAGTAATCAGCCCCAGCATTTT,CASSPSSNQPQHF
TRBD1,TRBV19,TRBJ2-1,.,TGTGCCAGTAGTATAGAAGACAGGGATCACAATGAGCAGTTCTTC,CASSIEDRDHNEQFF
TRBD1,TRBV5-4,TRBJ1-5,.,TGTGCCAGCAGCCAAGGAACAGGGGGCTCCAATCAGCCCCAGCATTTT,CASSQGTGGSNQPQHF
.,TRBV12-2,TRBJ2-7,.,TGTGCAAGTCGCTTAGATGGTAGCGGGCGGACCTACGAGCAGTACTTC,CASRLDGSGRTYEQYF
.,TRBV5-1,TRBJ2-1,.,TGCGCCAGCAGCTTGGGGGGCACCTCCTACAATGAGCAGTTCTTC,CASSLGGTSYNEQFF
.,TRBV19,TRBJ2-7,.,TGTGCCAGTAGTATAGGTTCCAGGGGGGCCTACGAGCAGTACTTC,CASSIGSRGAYEQYF
TRBD2,TRBV7-8,TRBJ2-7,.,TGTGCCAGCAGCTTCCCTAGCGGGGGTAGCTCCTACGAGCAGTACTTC,CASSFPSGGSSYEQYF
TRBD1,TRBV7-3,TRBJ1-2,.,TGTGCCAGCAGCTCCGCGGGGACAGGGGTAAACGGCTACACCTTC,CASSSAGTGVNGYTF
TRBD2,TRBV28,TRBJ2-1,.,TGTGCCACCAAGAGGGGAGGGTTCTCCTACAATGAGCAGTTCTTC,CATKRGGFSYNEQFF